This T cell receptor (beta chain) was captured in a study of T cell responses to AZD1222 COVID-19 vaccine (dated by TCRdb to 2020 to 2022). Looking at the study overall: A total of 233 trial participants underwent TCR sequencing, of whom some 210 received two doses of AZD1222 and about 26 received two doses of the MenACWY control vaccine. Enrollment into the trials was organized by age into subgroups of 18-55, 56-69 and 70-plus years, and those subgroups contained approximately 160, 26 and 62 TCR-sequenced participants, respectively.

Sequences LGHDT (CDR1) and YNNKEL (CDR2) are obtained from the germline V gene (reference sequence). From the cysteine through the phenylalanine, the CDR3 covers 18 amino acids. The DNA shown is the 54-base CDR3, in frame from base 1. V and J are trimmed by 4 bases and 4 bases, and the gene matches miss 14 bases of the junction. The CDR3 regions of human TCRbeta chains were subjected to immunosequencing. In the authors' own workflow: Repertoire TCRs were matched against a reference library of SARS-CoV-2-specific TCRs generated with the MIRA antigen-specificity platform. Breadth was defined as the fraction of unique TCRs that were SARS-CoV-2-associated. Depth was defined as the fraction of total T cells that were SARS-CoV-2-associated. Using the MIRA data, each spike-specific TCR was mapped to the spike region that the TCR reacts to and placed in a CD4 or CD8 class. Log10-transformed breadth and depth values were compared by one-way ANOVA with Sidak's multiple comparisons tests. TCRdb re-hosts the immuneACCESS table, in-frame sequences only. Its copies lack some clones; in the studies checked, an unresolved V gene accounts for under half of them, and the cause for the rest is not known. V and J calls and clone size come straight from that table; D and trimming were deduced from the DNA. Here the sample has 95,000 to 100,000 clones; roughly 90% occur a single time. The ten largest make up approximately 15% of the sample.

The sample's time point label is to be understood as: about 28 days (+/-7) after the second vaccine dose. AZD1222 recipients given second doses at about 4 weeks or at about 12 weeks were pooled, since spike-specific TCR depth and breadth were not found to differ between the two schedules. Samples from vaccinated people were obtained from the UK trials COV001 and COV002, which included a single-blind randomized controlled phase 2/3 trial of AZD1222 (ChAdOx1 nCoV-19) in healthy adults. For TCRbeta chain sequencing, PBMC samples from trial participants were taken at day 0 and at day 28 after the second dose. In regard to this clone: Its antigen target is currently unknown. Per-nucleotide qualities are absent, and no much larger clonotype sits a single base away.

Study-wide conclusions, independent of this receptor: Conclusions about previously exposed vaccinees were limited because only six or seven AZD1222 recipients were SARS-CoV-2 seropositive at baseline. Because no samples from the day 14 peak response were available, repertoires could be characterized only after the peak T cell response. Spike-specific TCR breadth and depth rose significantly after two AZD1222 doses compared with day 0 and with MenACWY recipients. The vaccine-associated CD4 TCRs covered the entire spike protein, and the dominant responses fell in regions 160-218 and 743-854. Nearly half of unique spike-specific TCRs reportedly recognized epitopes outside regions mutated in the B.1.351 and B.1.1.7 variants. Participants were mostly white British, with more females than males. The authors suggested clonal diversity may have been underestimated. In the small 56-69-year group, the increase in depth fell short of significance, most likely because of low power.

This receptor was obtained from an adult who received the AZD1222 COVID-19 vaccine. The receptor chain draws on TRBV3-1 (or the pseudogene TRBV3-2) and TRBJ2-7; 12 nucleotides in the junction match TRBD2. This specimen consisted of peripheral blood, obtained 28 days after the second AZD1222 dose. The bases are TGTGCCAGCAGCCCTAAGGGACTAGCGGGTGGGTTTGGGTACGAGCAGTACTTC. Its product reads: CASSPKGLAGGFGYEQYF.